The present T cell receptor beta chain was sequenced within a study of shared clonotypes between healthy human individuals (TCRdb year 2020). Regarding the study in general: Three men and a couple of women, aged 18 to 49 years, made up the cohort. Different laboratories and diverse techniques were used to prepare libraries and sequence TCR repertoires, to increase sequencing depth and limit assay-specific biases. For each donor, three plates each were used for CD4 naive and CD4 memory, two plates were used for CD8 naive, and one plate was used for CD8 memory. Per donor, leukapheresis produced somewhere between about 0.94 and 9.5 billion PBMCs. To estimate repertoire size and how much clonotypes are shared between individuals, the study performed deep sequencing of blood TCR repertoires from a handful of healthy adults. Study-wide conclusions, independent of this receptor: Sampling was restricted to blood, and TCR repertoires in tissue are likely to differ from TCR repertoires in blood. Higher generation probabilities were observed for clonotypes shared by all four sorted-subset donors than for non-shared clonotypes. Naive subsets generally had larger estimated clonotype richness than memory subsets did. Approximately 5% of naive CD4, around 4% of naive CD8, 2.3% of memory CD4, and around 0.42% of memory CD8 clonotypes were shared across a few donors. The small number of donors limited the genetic and exposure-history diversity represented. Pairwise subsampling indicated that sequencing depth was expected to affect the degree of clonotype sharing among donors. Even with the large sequencing depth, rarefaction of the sorted-subset datasets indicated that sequencing was incomplete.

CDR1 and CDR2, looked up from the germline V gene (reference sequence), are SEHNR and FQNEAQ. V is clipped by 4 bases and J by 6 bases, and the sequence between their germline boundaries is 19 bases long. The CDR3 measures 15 amino acids from cysteine to phenylalanine. Solely the CDR3 DNA is kept, with 45 bases framed from the first base. Using the deep immunoSEQ assay, TCR CDR3 regions were amplified from genomic DNA by multiplex PCR. Genomic DNA extracted from each cell subset was distributed evenly over all wells of several immunoSEQ 96-well plates, and each plate served as one replicate. For sorted subsets, 200 to 250 ng of genomic DNA, equivalent to 30,000 or so T cell genomes, went into each replicate PCR. Purified libraries were quantified with a Qubit 3.0 fluorometer, sized on a Bioanalyzer 2100, and re-quantified with the KAPA Library Quantification kit. Each immunoSEQ 96-well plate was sequenced on its own single-read 150-cycle Illumina NextSeq 550 flow cell. As for the original processing: Because only junctional sequences without quality scores were contained in the immunoSEQ output, filtering matching that applied to full-length reads could not be performed. To assign V/J genes and CDR3, sequences were annotated against IMGT germline references using PyIR, a Python wrapper for IgBLAST v1.9. Reads were filtered out if the reads had weak V/J assignments (E-value above 1e-6), no CDR3, stop codons, out-of-frame junctions, or ambiguous translated residues. V3J clonotypes were defined as sequences sharing the same inferred V gene, J gene, and CDR3 amino acid sequence. To compute the percentage overlap between repertoires, the number of shared unique clonotypes was divided by the size of the smaller repertoire. Richness of each repertoire was evaluated using RTK rarefaction, the Chao1 estimator, and Recon v2.1 estimates of unobserved clonotypes. Generation probabilities were computed with OLGA for all TCRbeta clonotypes obtained by the gDNA method from a few donors. TCRdb retrieved this table from immuneACCESS and kept in-frame rearrangements only. Not all clones are present; in checked studies, unresolved V genes account for under half, and no reason is known for the remainder. That table gives V, J and clone size, and the DNA gave D and trimming. Within this sample are more than 2,000,000 clones, with 80% to 95% of them counted one time only. The ten largest clones take up 0.39% of the sample.

Notes on this clone: This clone's antigen is unknown. No base-level quality is on record; no much larger clone is a single base apart.

The donors were healthy, HIV-negative adults with no recently reported acute infections or vaccinations. Only Caucasian adults living in Nashville, Tennessee, USA were represented among the donors. CD4+ T cells were enriched through magnetic negative selection, after which naive cells were positively selected on CD45RA and the remaining negative fraction served as the memory subset. Blood was collected by leukapheresis, and PBMCs were isolated by Ficoll-Histopaque density gradient centrifugation and then cryopreserved in liquid nitrogen vapor phase. Purity and quantity of every magnetically sorted T cell population were checked by analytical flow cytometry. From each sorted fraction, genomic DNA was isolated and quantified by UV absorbance on a Nanodrop 2000c.

Sequencing was carried out using naive CD4+ T cells from PBMCs. Taken with the paper, the label for cell subset or site translates to: CD45RA+ positively selected. The TCR was taken from a man between 18 and 35 years old in good health. Some clones in this sample may be carry-over from other donors' samples. The chain is made from TRBV7-9 and TRBJ2-7, with a tentative D call of TRBD1 or TRBD2, each matching 6 bases. The CDR3 reads CASSSRRGGSSEQYF. The DNA sequence is as follows: TGTGCCAGCAGCTCCCGCCGAGGGGGGAGCTCCGAGCAGTACTTC.